This TCR beta chain was sequenced for a study of PD-1 blockade in classical Hodgkin lymphoma. Notes on the study in general: Newly diagnosed patients were reported to exhibit reduced baseline TCR diversity relative to healthy donors.

Time point indicated: newly diagnosed, previously untreated cHL patient sample. A remark on this clone: Its antigen is unidentified.

Data came from immunoSEQ multiplex PCR; TCRdb stores just in-frame clones and leaves some out. Of 15,000 to 20,000 clones in the sample, approximately 85% were seen once. The TCR comes from a human donor with classical Hodgkin lymphoma. The source material was peripheral blood mononuclear cells (PBMCs).

The CDR3 spells CASQTGPNTDTQYF. DNA for the CDR3: TGTGCCAGCCAGACAGGACCTAACACAGATACGCAGTATTTT. The rearrangement uses TRBV19 and TRBJ2-3, with D tentatively TRBD1 (6 bases). CDR3 length: 14 residues. Germline CDR1 is LNHDA and CDR2 is SQIVND (reference sequence). Trimming shortened V by 9 bases and J by 2 bases, and 15 bases separated the two germline ends. The full variable domain, in which reference TRBV19 and TRBJ2-3 provide the parts outside the CDR3, is DGGITQSPKYLFRKEGQNVTLSCEQNLNHDAMYWYRQDPGQGLRLIYYSQIVNDFQKGDIAEGYSVSREKKESFPLTVTSAQKNPTAFYLCASQTGPNTDTQYFGPGTRLTVL.